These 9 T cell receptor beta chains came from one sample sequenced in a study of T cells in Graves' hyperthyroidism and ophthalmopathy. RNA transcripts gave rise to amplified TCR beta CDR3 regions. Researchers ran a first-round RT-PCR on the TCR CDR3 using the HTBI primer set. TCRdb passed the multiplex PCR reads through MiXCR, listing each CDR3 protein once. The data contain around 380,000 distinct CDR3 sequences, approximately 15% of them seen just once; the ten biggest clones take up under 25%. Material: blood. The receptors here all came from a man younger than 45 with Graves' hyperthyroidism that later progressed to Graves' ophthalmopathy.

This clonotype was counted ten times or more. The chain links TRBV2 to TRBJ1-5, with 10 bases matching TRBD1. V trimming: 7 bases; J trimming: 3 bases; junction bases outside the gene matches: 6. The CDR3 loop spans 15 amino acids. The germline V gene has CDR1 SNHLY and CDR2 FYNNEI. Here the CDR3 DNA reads TGTGCCAGCACCCCGGGACAGGGGTTCAATCAGCCCCAGCATTTT. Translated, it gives CASTPGQGFNQPQHF. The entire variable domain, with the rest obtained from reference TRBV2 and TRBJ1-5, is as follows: EPEVTQTPSHQVTQMGQEVILRCVPISNHLYFYWYRQILGQKVEFLVSFYNNEISEKSEIFDDQFSVERPDGSNFTLKIRSTKLEDSAMYFCASTPGQGFNQPQHFGDGTRLSIL.

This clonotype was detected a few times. CDR3 nucleotides: TGTGCCAGCAGAGGGACAGGGGGGTATGGCTACACCTTC. It encodes CASRGTGGYGYTF. J is TRBJ1-2 and V is TRBV2; 11 bases line up with TRBD1. V shed 6 bases and J 5 bases; nucleotides not matched to a gene: 2. This CDR3 is 13 amino acids long. CDR1 is SNHLY, CDR2 FYNNEI, per germline.

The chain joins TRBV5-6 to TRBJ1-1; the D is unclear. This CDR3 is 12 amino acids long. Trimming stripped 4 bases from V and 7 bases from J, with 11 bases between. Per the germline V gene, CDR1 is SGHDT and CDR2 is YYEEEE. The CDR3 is CASSQRLSEAFF. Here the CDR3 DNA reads TGTGCCAGCAGCCAACGCCTGAGTGAAGCTTTCTTT. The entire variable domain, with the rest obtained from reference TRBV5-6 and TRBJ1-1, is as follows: DAGVTQSPTHLIKTRGQQVTLRCSPKSGHDTVSWYQQALGQGPQFIFQYYEEEERQRGNFPDRFSGHQFPNYSSELNVNALLLGDSALYLCASSQRLSEAFFGQGTRLTVV.

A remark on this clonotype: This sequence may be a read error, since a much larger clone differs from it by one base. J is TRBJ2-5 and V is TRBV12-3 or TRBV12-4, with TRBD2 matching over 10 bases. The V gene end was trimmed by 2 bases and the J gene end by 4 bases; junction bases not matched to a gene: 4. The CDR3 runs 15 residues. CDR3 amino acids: CASSLTAGGPETQYF. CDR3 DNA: TGTGCCAGCAGTTTAACAGCGGGGGGGCCAGAGACCCAGTACTTC.

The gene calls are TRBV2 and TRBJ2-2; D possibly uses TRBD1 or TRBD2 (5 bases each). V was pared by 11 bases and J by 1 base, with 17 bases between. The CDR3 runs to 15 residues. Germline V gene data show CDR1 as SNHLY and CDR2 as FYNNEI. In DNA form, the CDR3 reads TGTGCCGGGGGACCTGGGACCCAGAACACCGGGGAGCTGTTTTTT. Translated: CAGGPGTQNTGELFF.

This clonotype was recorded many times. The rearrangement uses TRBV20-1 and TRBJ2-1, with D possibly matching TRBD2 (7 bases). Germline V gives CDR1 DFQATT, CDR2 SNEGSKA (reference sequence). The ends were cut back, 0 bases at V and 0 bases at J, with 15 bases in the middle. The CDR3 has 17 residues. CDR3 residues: CSARDLAGASSYNEQFF. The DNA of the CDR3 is TGCAGTGCTAGAGATTTGGCGGGGGCCAGCTCCTACAATGAGCAGTTCTTC.

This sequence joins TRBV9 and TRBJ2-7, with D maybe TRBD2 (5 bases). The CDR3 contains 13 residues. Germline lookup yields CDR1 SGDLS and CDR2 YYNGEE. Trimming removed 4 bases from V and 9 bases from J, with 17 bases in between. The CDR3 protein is CASSPEGLDRQYF. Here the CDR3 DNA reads TGTGCCAGCAGCCCCGAAGGACTCGATCGGCAGTACTTC.

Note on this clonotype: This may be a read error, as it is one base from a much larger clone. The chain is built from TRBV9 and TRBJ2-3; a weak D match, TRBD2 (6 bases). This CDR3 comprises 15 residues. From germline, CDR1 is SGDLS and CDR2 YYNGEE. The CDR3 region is CGSSPLGTSTDTQYF. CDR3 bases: TGTGGCAGCAGTCCCCTGGGGACTAGCACAGATACGCAGTATTTT.

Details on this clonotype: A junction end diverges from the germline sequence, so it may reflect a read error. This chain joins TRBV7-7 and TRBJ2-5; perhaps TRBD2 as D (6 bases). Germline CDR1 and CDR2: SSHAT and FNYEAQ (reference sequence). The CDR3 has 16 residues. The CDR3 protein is CASSLGTWGAGETQYF. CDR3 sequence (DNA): TGTGCTAGCAGCTTAGGGACGTGGGGCGCGGGGGAGACCCAGTACTTC. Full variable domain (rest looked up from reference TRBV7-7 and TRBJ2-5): GAGVSQSPRYKVTKRGQDVTLRCDPISSHATLYWYQQALGQGPEFLTYFNYEAQPDKSGLPSDRFSAERPEGSISTLTIQRTEQRDSAMYRCASSLGTWGAGETQYFGPGTRLLVL.